The 7 T cell receptor beta chains reported below all come from one sample, sequenced in a study of early T cells in non-severe SARS-CoV-2 infection. TCRdb re-called the 5' RACE reads with MiXCR, one entry per CDR3 protein. The sample has 70,000 to 85,000 distinct CDR3 sequences; 12% are singletons. Sequenced input: whole blood. The receptor set was obtained from an adult who was a healthcare worker with PCR-confirmed SARS-CoV-2 infection or an uninfected control (not recorded which).

This clonotype appeared a few times. V gene TRBV7-9 combines with J gene TRBJ1-2, with 7 bases aligning to TRBD1. The V and J ends lost 5 bases and 8 bases, in that order; junction bases with no gene match: 11. Germline values: CDR1 SEHNR, CDR2 FQNEAQ (reference sequence). CDR3 length: 14 residues. CDR3 bases: TGTGCCAGCAGCCGGGACAGCAAGGATCCAGGCTACACCTTC. Translation gives CASSRDSKDPGYTF.

Remarks on this clonotype: Possible read error: a much larger clone is one base away. This chain links TRBV29-1 with TRBJ2-3, with 8 bases that match TRBD2. The CDR3 spans 14 residues. Looked up from germline, CDR1 is SQVTM and CDR2 is ANQGSEA. The ends lost 4 bases at V and 4 bases at J; junction bases unmatched: 7. CDR3 region: CSVVERESADTQYF. The DNA of the CDR3 is TGCAGCGTTGTCGAGCGGGAGAGCGCAGATACGCAGTATTTT.

This clonotype was found a few times. The V gene is TRBV6-1, the J gene TRBJ1-1; D ambiguous. The germline CDR1 and CDR2 sequences are MNHNS and SASEGT. The CDR3 is 17 residues long. V was cut by 2 bases and J by 1 base, with 17 bases left in between. Here the CDR3 reads CASSEPTRGITNTEAFF. The CDR3 DNA is TGTGCCAGCAGTGAACCCACTCGGGGAATCACGAACACTGAAGCTTTCTTT.

This clonotype was seen repeatedly, ten times or more. This chain connects TRBV5-5 to TRBJ2-7, with 9 positions matching TRBD1. The V and J ends lost 4 bases and 7 bases, in that order; junction bases with no gene match: 9. CDR1 SGHKS and CDR2 YYEKEE come from the germline V gene (reference sequence). The CDR3 runs to 14 residues. The DNA of the CDR3 is TGTGCCAGCAGCAACCCGGGACAGGGACGGGAGCAGTACTTC. This encodes CASSNPGQGREQYF.

This clonotype has a handful of counts. This sequence joins TRBV20-1 and TRBJ2-3, with D maybe TRBD2 (6 bases). The CDR3 length is 15 residues. Looked up from germline, CDR1 is DFQATT and CDR2 is SNEGSKA (reference sequence). The V gene lost 3 bases and the J gene lost 2 bases, with 15 bases spanning the gap. The CDR3 DNA is TGCAGTGCTAGCTCAGGCGGGGACCACACAGATACGCAGTATTTT. Translation: CSASSGGDHTDTQYF.

This clonotype was detected many times. V usage is TRBV7-9 and J usage is TRBJ1-1, with D tentatively TRBD1 (5 bases). CDR1 is SEHNR and CDR2 is FQNEAQ in the germline V gene (reference sequence). The CDR3 length is 15 residues. Trimming pared 1 base from V and 0 bases from J, leaving 9 bases between. The CDR3 region is CASSLGDDMNTEAFF. Here the CDR3 DNA reads TGTGCCAGCAGCTTAGGGGACGACATGAACACTGAAGCTTTCTTT.

The chain carries TRBV7-8 and TRBJ2-3, with 11 bases aligning to TRBD2. The CDR3 is 14 residues long. The V gene's germline CDR1 is SGHVS and CDR2 FQNEAQ. V was pared by 2 bases and J by 6 bases, with 1 base of the junction left unmatched. The CDR3 region has the DNA TGTGCCAGCAGCTTAAGACTAGCGGGGGATACGCAGTATTTT. This sequence encodes CASSLRLAGDTQYF.